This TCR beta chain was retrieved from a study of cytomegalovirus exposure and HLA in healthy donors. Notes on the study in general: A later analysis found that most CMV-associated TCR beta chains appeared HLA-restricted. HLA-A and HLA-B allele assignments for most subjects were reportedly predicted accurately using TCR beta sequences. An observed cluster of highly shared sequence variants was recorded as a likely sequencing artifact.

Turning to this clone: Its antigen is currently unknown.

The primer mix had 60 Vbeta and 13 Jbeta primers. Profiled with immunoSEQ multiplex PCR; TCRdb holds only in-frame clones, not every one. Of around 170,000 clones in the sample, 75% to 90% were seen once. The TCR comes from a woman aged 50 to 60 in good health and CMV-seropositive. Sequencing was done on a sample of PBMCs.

DNA of the CDR3: TGTGCCAGATCGGTAGTCTCTGGAAACACCATATATTTT. Protein sequence: CARSVVSGNTIYF. The V and J genes are TRBV21-1 and TRBJ1-3. TRBV21-1 is a pseudogene segment. The CDR3 spans 13 residues.